This T cell receptor beta chain was profiled in a study of T cell repertoires in ileal Crohn's disease. Study at large: From the resection specimen's proximal margin, biopsies were taken as MI. Findings and caveats of the study: Clonal expansions were more frequent in active smokers than non-smokers at surgery. Every patient over 26.8% clonality showed endoscopic recurrence. Sorted CD8 T cells held more high-frequency clones than CD4.

Profiling relied on immunoSEQ multiplex PCR, and the TCRdb table lists in-frame clones only, not all of them. Here the sample spans 5,700 or so clones, about three quarters being singletons. Time point defined: proximal margin of the surgical specimen (macroscopically non-inflamed). Per germline, CDR1 SGHRS and CDR2 YFSETQ. The CDR3 extends over 14 amino acids. Trimming removed 4 bases from V and 1 base from J, with 11 bases in between. Points on this clone: Its antigen is unknown.

The sequencing input was ileal tissue. The chain employs TRBV5-1 and TRBJ1-1; D gene unclear. The receptor comes from an adult with Crohn's disease. The CDR3 is CASSLPTQNTEAFF. The CDR3 DNA reads as TGCGCCAGCAGCCTCCCCACCCAGAACACTGAAGCTTTCTTT.